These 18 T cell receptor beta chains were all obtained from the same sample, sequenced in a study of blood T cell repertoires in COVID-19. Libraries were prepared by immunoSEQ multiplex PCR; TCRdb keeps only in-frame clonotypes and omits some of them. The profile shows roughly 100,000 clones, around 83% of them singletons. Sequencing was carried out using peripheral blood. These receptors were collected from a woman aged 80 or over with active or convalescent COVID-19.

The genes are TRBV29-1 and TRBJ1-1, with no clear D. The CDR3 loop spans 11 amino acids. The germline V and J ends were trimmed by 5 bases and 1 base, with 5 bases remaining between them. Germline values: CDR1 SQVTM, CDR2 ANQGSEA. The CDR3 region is CSVSGNTEAFF. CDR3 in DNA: TGCAGCGTTTCGGGGAACACTGAAGCTTTCTTT.

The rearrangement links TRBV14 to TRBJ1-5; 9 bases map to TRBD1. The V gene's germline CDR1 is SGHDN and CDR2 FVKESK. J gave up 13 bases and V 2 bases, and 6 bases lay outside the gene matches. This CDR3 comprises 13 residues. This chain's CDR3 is CASSQIGQGPQHF. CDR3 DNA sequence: TGTGCCAGCAGCCAAATAGGACAGGGGCCTCAGCATTTT.

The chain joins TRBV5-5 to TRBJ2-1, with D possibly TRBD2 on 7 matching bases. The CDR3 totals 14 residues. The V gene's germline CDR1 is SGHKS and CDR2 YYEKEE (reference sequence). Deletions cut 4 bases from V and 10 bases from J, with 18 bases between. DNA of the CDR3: TGTGCCAGCAGCCCCGGGGGGCAGGGAAACGAGCAGTTCTTC. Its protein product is CASSPGGQGNEQFF.

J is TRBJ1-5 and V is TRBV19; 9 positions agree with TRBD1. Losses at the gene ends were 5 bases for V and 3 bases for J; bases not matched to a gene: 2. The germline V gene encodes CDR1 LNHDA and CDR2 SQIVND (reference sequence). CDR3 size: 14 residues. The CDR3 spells CASSGTGLNQPQHF. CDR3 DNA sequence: TGTGCCAGTAGTGGGACAGGGCTCAATCAGCCCCAGCATTTT.

As DNA, the CDR3 is TGCGCCAGCAGCCAAGAGGCGGCTACCGGGGCCAACGTCCTGACTTTC. Its translation is CASSQEAATGANVLTF. This rearrangement joins TRBV4-3 to TRBJ2-6, with no clear D. This CDR3 comprises 16 residues. The V end was cut by 0 bases, the J end by 4 bases, with 10 bases between. The germline V gene encodes CDR1 LGHNA and CDR2 YSLEER.

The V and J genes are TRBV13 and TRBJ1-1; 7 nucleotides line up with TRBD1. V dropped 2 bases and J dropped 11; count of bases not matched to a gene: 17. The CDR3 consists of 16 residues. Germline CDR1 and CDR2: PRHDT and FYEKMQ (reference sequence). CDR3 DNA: TGTGCCAGCAGCTTAAGCCCCAAAAGGCAGGGGGGTTTCGCTTTCTTT. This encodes CASSLSPKRQGGFAFF.

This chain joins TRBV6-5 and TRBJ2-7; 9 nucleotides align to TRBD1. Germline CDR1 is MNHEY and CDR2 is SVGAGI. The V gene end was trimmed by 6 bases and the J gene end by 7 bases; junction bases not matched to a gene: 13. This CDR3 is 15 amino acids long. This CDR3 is CASRHKTGGIEEQYF. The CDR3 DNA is TGTGCCAGCAGACACAAGACAGGGGGAATTGAAGAGCAGTACTTC.

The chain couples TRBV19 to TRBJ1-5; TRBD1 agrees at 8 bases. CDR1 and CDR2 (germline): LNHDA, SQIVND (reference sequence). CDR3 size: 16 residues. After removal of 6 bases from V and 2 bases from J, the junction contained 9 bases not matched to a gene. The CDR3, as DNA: TGTGCCAGTAGCCTCCCGACAGGGGTTGGCAATCAGCCCCAGCATTTT. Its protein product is CASSLPTGVGNQPQHF.

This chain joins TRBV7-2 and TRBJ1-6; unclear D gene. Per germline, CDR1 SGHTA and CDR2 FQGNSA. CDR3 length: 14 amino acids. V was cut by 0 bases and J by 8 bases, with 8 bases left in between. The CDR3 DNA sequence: TGTGCCAGCAGCTTAGCGTGGCGGGATTCACCCCTCCACTTT. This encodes CASSLAWRDSPLHF.

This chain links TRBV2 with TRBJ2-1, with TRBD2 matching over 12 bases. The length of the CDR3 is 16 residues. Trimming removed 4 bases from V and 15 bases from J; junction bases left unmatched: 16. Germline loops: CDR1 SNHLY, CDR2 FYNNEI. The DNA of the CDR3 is TGTGCCAGCAGTGGTCTAATCCGTCCTAGCGGGAGGGTCCCGTTCTTC. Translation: CASSGLIRPSGRVPFF. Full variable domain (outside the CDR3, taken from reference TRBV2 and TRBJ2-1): EPEVTQTPSHQVTQMGQEVILRCVPISNHLYFYWYRQILGQKVEFLVSFYNNEISEKSEIFDDQFSVERPDGSNFTLKIRSTKLEDSAMYFCASSGLIRPSGRVPFFGPGTRLTVL.

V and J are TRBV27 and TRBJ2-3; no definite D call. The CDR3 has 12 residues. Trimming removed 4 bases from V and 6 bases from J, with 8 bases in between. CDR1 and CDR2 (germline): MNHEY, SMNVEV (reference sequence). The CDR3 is CASSSFRDTQYF. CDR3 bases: TGTGCCAGCAGTTCGTTCCGGGATACGCAGTATTTT.

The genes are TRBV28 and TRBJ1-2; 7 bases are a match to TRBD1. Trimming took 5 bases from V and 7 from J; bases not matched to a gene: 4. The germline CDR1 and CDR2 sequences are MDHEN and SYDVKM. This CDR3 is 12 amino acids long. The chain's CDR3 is CASSEGTVGYTF. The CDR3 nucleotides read TGTGCCAGCAGTGAGGGGACAGTTGGCTACACCTTC.

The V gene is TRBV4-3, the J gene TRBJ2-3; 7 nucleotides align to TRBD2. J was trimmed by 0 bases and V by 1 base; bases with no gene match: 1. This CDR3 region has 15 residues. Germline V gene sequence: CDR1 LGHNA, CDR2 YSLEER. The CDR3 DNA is TGCGCCAGCAGCCAAGTGCGGGAGAGCACAGATACGCAGTATTTT. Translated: CASSQVRESTDTQYF.

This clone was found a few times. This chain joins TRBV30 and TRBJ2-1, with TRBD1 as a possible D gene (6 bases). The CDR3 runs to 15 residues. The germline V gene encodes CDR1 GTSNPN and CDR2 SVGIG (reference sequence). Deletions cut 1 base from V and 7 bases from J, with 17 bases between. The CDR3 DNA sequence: TGTGCCTGGAGTGCTTCTTCGGACAGAGTTAATGAGCAGTTCTTC. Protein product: CAWSASSDRVNEQFF. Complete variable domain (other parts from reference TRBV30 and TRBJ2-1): SQTIHQWPATLVQPVGSPLSLECTVEGTSNPNLYWYRQAAGRGLQLLFYSVGIGQISSEVPQNLSASRPQDRQFILSSKKLLLSDSGFYLCAWSASSDRVNEQFFGPGTRLTVL.

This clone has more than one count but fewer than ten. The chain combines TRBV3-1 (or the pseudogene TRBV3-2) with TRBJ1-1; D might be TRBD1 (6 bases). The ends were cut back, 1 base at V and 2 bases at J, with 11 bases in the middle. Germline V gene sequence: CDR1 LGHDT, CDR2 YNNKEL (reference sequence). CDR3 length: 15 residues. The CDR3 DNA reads TGTGCCAGCAGCCAAGGACAGGTTTTAAACACTGAAGCTTTCTTT. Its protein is CASSQGQVLNTEAFF.

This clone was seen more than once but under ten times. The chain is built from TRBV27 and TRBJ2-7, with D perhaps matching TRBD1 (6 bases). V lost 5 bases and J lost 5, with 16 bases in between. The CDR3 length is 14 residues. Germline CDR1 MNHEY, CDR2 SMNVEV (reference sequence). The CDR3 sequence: CASSPVGAGNEQYF. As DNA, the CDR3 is TGTGCCAGCAGTCCAGTGGGGGCTGGGAACGAGCAGTACTTC.

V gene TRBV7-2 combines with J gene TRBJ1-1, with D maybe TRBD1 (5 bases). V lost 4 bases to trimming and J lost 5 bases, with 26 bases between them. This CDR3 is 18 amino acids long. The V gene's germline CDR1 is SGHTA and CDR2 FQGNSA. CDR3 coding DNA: TGTGCCAGCAGCTCGCCCAAGTCACGCCCTATGAAGGGGACTGAAGCTTTCTTT. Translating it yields CASSSPKSRPMKGTEAFF.

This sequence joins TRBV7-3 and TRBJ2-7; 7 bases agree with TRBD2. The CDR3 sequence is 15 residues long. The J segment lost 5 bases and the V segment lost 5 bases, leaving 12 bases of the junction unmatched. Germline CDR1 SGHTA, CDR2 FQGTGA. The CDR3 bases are TGTGCCAGCAGCCCACACGGGGGGAAGGACCACGAGCAGTACTTC. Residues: CASSPHGGKDHEQYF.